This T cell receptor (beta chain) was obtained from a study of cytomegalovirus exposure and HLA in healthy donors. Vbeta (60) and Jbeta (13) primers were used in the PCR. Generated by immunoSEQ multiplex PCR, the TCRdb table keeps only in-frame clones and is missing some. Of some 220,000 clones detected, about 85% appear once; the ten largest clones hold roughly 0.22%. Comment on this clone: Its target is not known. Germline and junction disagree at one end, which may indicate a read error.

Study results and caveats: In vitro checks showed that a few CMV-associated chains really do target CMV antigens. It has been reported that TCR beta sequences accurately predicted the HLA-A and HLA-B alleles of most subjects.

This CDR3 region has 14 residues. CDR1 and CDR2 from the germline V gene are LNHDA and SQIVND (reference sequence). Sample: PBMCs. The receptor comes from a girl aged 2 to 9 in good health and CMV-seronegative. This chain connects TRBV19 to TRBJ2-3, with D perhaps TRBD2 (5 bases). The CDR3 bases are TGTGCCAGTAGTATAGTCGCTAGCATAGATACGCAGTATTTT. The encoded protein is CASSIVASIDTQYF. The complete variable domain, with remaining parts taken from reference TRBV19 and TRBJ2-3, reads DGGITQSPKYLFRKEGQNVTLSCEQNLNHDAMYWYRQDPGQGLRLIYYSQIVNDFQKGDIAEGYSVSREKKESFPLTVTSAQKNPTAFYLCASSIVASIDTQYFGPGTRLTVL.